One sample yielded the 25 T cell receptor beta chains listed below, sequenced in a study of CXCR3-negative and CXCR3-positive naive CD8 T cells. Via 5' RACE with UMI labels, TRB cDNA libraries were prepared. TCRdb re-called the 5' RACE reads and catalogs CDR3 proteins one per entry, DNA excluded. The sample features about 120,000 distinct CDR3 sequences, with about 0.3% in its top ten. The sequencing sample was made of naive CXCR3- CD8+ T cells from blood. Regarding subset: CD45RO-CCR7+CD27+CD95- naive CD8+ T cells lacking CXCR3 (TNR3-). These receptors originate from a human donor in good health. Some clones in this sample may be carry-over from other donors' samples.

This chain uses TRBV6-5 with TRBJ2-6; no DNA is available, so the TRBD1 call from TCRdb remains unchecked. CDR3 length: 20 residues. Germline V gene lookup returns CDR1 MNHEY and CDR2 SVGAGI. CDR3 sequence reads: CASSYSRGIEGFSGANVLTF.

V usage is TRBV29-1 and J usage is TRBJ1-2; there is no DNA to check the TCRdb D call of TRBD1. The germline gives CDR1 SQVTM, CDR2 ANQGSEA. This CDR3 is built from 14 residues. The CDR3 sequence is CSVEGGGSPRGYTF.

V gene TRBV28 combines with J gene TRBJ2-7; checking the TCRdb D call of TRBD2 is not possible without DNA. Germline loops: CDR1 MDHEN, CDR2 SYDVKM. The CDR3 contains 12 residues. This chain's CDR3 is CARPSGRHEQYF.

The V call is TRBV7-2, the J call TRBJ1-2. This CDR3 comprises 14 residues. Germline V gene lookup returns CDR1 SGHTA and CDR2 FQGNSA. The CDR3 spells CASSSPVENYGYTF.

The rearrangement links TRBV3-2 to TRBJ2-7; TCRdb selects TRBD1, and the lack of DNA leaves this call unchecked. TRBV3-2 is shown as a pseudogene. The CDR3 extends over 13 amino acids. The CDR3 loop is CASRGIQGHEQYF.

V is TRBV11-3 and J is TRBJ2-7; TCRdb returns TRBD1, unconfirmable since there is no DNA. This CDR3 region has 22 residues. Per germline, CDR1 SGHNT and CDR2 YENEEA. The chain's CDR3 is CASSLDALLGSKKLRFSYEQYF.

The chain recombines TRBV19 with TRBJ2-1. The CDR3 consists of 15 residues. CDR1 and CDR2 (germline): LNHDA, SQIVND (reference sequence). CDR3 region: CASRVLGSSYNEQFF.

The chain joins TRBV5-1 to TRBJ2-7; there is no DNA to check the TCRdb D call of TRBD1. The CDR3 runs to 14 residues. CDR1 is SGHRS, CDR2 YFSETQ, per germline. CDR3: CASSYWDSSYEQYF.

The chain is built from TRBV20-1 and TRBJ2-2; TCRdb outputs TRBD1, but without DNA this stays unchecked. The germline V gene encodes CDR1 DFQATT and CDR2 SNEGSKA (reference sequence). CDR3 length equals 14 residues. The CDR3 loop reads CSARLRGGPGELFF.

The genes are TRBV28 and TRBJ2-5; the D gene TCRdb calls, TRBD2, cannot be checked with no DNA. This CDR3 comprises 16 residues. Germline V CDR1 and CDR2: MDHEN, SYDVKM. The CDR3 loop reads CASSWTSGGGQETQYF.

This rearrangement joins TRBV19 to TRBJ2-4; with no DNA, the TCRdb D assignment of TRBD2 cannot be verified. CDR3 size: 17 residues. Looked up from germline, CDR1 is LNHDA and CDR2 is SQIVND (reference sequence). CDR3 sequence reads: CASSIGVAGGPGNIQYF. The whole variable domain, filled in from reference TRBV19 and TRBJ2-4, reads DGGITQSPKYLFRKEGQNVTLSCEQNLNHDAMYWYRQDPGQGLRLIYYSQIVNDFQKGDIAEGYSVSREKKESFPLTVTSAQKNPTAFYLCASSIGVAGGPGNIQYFGAGTRLSVL.

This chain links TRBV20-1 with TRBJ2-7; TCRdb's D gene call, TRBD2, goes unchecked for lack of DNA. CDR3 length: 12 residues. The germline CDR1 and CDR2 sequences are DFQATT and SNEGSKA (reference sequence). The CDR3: CSASYTSREQYF.

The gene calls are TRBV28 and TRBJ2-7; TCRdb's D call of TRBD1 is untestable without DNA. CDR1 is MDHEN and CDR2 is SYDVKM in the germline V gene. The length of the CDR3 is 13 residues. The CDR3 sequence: CASSSLQGYEQYF.

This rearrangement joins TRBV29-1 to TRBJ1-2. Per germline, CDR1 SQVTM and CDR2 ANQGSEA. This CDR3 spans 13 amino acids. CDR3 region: CSVPRLGDYGYTF.

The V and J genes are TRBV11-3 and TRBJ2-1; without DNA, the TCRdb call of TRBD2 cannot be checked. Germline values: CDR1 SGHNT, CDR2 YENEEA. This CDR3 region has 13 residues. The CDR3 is CASSLDGTSVLFF.

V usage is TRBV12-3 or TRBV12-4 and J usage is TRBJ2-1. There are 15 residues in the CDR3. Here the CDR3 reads CASSEPVSRYNKQFF.

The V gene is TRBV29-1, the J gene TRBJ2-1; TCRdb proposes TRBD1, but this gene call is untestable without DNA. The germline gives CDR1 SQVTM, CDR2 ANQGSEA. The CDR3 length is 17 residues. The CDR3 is CSVEMPGGHLRVDEQFF.

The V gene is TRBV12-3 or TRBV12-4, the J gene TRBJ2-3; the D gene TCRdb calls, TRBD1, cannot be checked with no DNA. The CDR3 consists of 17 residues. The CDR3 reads CASRSPTQQGAADTQYF.

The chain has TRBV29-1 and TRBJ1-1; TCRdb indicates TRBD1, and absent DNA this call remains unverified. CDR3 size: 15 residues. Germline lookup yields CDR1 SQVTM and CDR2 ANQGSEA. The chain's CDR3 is CSVLGRGGLGTEAFF.

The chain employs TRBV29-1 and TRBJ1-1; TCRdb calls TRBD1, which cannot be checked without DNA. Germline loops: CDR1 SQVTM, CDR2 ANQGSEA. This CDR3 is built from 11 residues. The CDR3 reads CSVEQGVPAFF.

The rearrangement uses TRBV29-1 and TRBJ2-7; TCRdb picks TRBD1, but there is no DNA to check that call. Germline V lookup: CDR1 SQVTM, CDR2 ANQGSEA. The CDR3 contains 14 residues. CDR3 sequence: CSVDTGDPSYEQYF.

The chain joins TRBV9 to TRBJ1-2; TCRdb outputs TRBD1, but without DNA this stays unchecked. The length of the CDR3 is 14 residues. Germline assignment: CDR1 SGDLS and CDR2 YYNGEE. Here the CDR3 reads CASSPRDSTYGYTF.

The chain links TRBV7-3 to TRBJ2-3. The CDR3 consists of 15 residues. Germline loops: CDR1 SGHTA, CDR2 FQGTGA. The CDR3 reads CASSSSFSATDTQYF. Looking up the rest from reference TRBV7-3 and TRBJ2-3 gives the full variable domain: GAGVSQTPSNKVTEKGKYVELRCDPISGHTALYWYRQSLGQGPEFLIYFQGTGAADDSGLPNDRFFAVRPEGSVSTLKIQRTERGDSAVYLCASSSSFSATDTQYFGPGTRLTVL.

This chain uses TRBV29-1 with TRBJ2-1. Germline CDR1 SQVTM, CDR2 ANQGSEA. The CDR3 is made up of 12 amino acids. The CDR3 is CSVFQIVDEQFF.

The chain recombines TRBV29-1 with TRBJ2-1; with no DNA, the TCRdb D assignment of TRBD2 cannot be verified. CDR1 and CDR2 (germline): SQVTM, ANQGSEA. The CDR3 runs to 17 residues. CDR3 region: CSVDVAGDSGVYNEQFF.